This TCR beta chain was recovered during a study of cytomegalovirus exposure and HLA in healthy donors. Trimming removed 6 bases from V and 9 bases from J, with 9 bases in between. CDR1 SQVTM and CDR2 ANQGSEA come from the germline V gene. CDR3 length equals 10 residues. Primers for the PCR totalled 60 Vbeta and 13 Jbeta. Clones were read by immunoSEQ multiplex PCR, and TCRdb kept only the in-frame ones, dropping some. This sample carries 90,000 to 95,000 clones, 65% to 85% of them seen once, and the ten largest clones take 2%. The sequenced sample consisted of PBMCs. V and J are TRBV29-1 and TRBJ2-1, with TRBD2 as a possible D gene (6 bases). The TCR comes from a man in his late teens or twenties in good health and CMV-seronegative. CDR3 in amino acids: CSVSTSEQFF. The CDR3 nucleotides are TGCAGCGTCTCGACTAGTGAGCAGTTCTTC.